At least ten counts were recorded for the clone carrying this TCR beta chain. These data come from a study of regulatory T cells in long-lasting Graves disease. The time point was: newly diagnosed GD, antithyroid drugs for less than 3 months. From PBMCs, RNA was extracted and then used to make the TCR library. The TCR beta library used iRepertoire HTBI primers with Arm-PCR amplification of CDR3. TCRdb passed the multiplex PCR reads through MiXCR, listing each CDR3 protein once. The table records about 530,000 distinct CDR3 sequences, about 16% of them present only once. Trimming cost V 3 bases and J 1 base, with 10 bases left between them. Germline V gives CDR1 KGHSH, CDR2 LQKENI. There are 15 residues in the CDR3. This sample was shared with a second study, whose subject was T cells in Graves' hyperthyroidism and ophthalmopathy.

The chain recombines TRBV18 with TRBJ1-5; TRBD1 might be the D (6 bases). Source: peripheral blood mononuclear cells (PBMCs), taken at new diagnosis, from a patient treated with antithyroid drugs. The clonotype comes from a woman aged 35 to 60 with Graves disease. CDR3 nucleotides: TGTGCCAGCTCACCGGCAGGGGCGAGCAATCAGCCCCAGCATTTT. Its protein product is CASSPAGASNQPQHF.